The T cell receptor beta chain described here comes from a study of blood T cells in healthy people across ages. Alongside a J-beta primer mix, a sample-barcoded 5' primer served in a second PCR lasting 7 to 11 cycles. TCRdb used MiXCR to reprocess the 5' RACE reads, holding one entry per CDR3 protein. In the table there are about 570,000 distinct CDR3 sequences, roughly a quarter of which are singletons. In this sample, this clonotype turned up a few times. These same records also appear under a second study, on T cells of mothers and their children. That study reports: The donor cohort consisted of a few healthy Caucasian mothers and their six children.

This sequence was found in a boy aged 2 to 10 in good health. Sequenced material: blood.

In DNA, the CDR3 is TGTGCCAGCAGCCAAGAGGCGGGGAGCTCCTATAATTCACCCCTCCACTTT. Its protein product is CASSQEAGSSYNSPLHF. The V gene is TRBV3-1, the J gene TRBJ1-6; D call uncertain. V lost 0 bases and J lost 0, with 9 bases in between. The CDR3 contains 17 residues. Germline lookup yields CDR1 LGHDT and CDR2 YNNKEL (reference sequence).